These 9 T cell receptor beta chains came from one sample sequenced in a study of cytomegalovirus exposure and HLA in healthy donors. 60 Vbeta and 13 Jbeta primers were used in PCR. Here immunoSEQ multiplex PCR was the method, and the copy in TCRdb shows in-frame clones only, minus some. In the table there are fewer than 250,000 clones, around 67% of which are singletons. Sample: PBMCs. The receptors stem from a woman aged 30 to 39 in good health and CMV-seropositive.

The V gene is TRBV5-4, the J gene TRBJ2-7; D may be TRBD2 (5 bases). The CDR3 is 13 residues long. Germline V gives CDR1 SGHNT, CDR2 YYREEE (reference sequence). V shed 0 bases and J shed 6 bases, with 10 bases lying between them. The CDR3: CASSLGTGSEQYF. In nucleotides, the CDR3 is TGTGCCAGCAGCTTGGGTACGGGGAGCGAGCAGTACTTC.

The V call is TRBV19, the J call TRBJ2-7, with D possibly matching TRBD1 (5 bases). This CDR3 has 13 amino acids. Germline CDR1 is LNHDA and CDR2 is SQIVND (reference sequence). V shed 3 bases and J shed 5 bases, with 11 bases lying between them. In DNA, the CDR3 is TGTGCCAGTAGTATTAGGGGAACTAACGAGCAGTACTTC. Residues: CASSIRGTNEQYF.

This chain joins TRBV4-1 and TRBJ1-4; D gene ambiguous. Germline V gives CDR1 MGHRA, CDR2 YSYEKL. The length of the CDR3 is 15 residues. Trimming took 0 bases from V and 4 from J, leaving 9 bases between them. This CDR3 reads CASSQERSINEKLFF. The CDR3, as DNA: TGCGCCAGCAGCCAAGAGCGAAGTATTAATGAAAAACTGTTTTTT.

The chain couples TRBV27 to TRBJ2-3; 8 nucleotides match TRBD1. The CDR3 length is 15 residues. Germline V gene sequence: CDR1 MNHEY, CDR2 SMNVEV (reference sequence). V gave up 9 bases and J gave up 8 bases; unmatched junction bases: 16. The DNA of the CDR3 is TGTGCCAGTAAGCGGTCAGGGGGCGTTAGGGGTACGCAGTATTTT. As protein: CASKRSGGVRGTQYF.

The chain is built from TRBV4-1 and TRBJ1-5; TRBD1 matches 12 bases. V gave up 0 bases and J gave up 7 bases; unmatched junction bases: 4. This CDR3 region has 16 residues. CDR1 is MGHRA and CDR2 is YSYEKL in the germline V gene. The CDR3 DNA sequence: TGCGCCAGCAGCCAAGAGGGACAGGGGGCGTCACAGCCCCAGCATTTT. It encodes CASSQEGQGASQPQHF.

The chain couples TRBV19 to TRBJ2-7; 10 bases are a match to TRBD1. Germline V gene data show CDR1 as LNHDA and CDR2 as SQIVND (reference sequence). The CDR3 runs to 13 residues. V shed 6 bases, J shed 2 bases, and the junction held 1 base outside the gene matches. CDR3 nucleotides: TGTGCCAGTAGCGGGACAGGGGCCTACGAGCAGTACTTC. It specifies CASSGTGAYEQYF.

The rearrangement links TRBV4-2 to TRBJ1-3, with no clear D. Per the germline V gene, CDR1 is LGHNA and CDR2 is YNFKEQ. This CDR3 is 16 amino acids long. V gave up 1 base and J gave up 4 bases, with 14 bases separating them. The CDR3, as DNA: TGTGCCAGCAGCCAAGGAGCGGGTTCTACCGGAAACACCATATATTTT. Its protein product is CASSQGAGSTGNTIYF.

This clone was counted only a few times. The chain has TRBV19 and TRBJ1-1, with D tentatively TRBD1 (5 bases). Per germline, CDR1 LNHDA and CDR2 SQIVND (reference sequence). This CDR3 region has 16 residues. V lost 5 bases to trimming and J lost 4 bases, with 20 bases between them. CDR3 nucleotides: TGTGCCAGTAGTGGAGGCAGGGCGGGAGCCCCCACTGAAGCTTTCTTT. As protein: CASSGGRAGAPTEAFF.

The chain combines TRBV7-2 with TRBJ2-1; no clear D gene. The CDR3 extends over 13 amino acids. V lost 6 bases and J lost 3, with 9 bases in between. Germline V gene data show CDR1 as SGHTA and CDR2 as FQGNSA. The CDR3 region is CASSYEIYNEQFF. For the CDR3, the DNA is TGTGCCAGCAGTTATGAGATCTACAATGAGCAGTTCTTC.